The entry that follows covers one T cell receptor (beta chain) sequence. Original data processing: Nucleated cell counts were estimated from reference gene primer amplification. The table came from immunoSEQ multiplex PCR; TCRdb's copy has only in-frame clones and leaves some out. V and J calls and clone size are those listed in that table; D and trimming were worked out from the DNA. The profile shows around 250,000 clones, roughly 90% of them singletons. Participant ages covered roughly 18 to 89 years across approximately 25 US areas. The entry originates in a study of blood T cell repertoires in COVID-19. On the study more broadly: Whether acute or convalescent, the COVID-19 samples came from the United States, Italy and Spain.

This CDR3 comprises 15 residues. The germline V gene has CDR1 SGHRS and CDR2 YFSETQ. Between the trimmed V and J ends, which lost 4 bases and 2 bases, there was a span of 14 bases. The chain couples TRBV5-1 to TRBJ2-3; possibly TRBD2 for D (5 bases). This receptor was obtained from a man aged 40-55 years who had been exposed to COVID-19. Sequenced: PBMCs or T cells enriched from blood (not recorded which). CDR3 sequence: CASSSREGSTDTQYF. DNA for the CDR3: TGCGCCAGCAGCAGTCGCGAGGGTTCCACAGATACGCAGTATTTT.